This entry lists 9 T cell receptor beta chains sequenced from one sample in a study of blood T cell repertoires in COVID-19. The table came from immunoSEQ multiplex PCR; TCRdb's copy has only in-frame clones and leaves some out. The table records roughly 280,000 clones, 75% to 90% of them present only once. The source material was peripheral blood. The receptor source for this set is a woman in her seventies with acute or convalescent COVID-19.

The chain carries TRBV5-5 and TRBJ2-6; D gene ambiguous. Germline V gene lookup returns CDR1 SGHKS and CDR2 YYEKEE (reference sequence). The V and J ends lost 2 bases and 1 base respectively, with 7 bases between them. The length of the CDR3 is 15 residues. CDR3 amino acids: CASSLSGSGANVLTF. The CDR3 nucleotides are TGTGCCAGCAGCTTATCAGGATCTGGGGCCAACGTCCTGACTTTC.

The J gene is TRBJ1-3, the V gene TRBV7-9; unclear D gene. Deletions cut 1 base from V and 0 bases from J, with 10 bases between. Germline CDR1 SEHNR, CDR2 FQNEAQ (reference sequence). CDR3 length equals 16 residues. The CDR3 reads CASSLDQAPSGNTIYF. The CDR3 bases are TGTGCCAGCAGCTTAGATCAGGCTCCCTCTGGAAACACCATATATTTT.

The rearrangement uses TRBV5-6 and TRBJ2-7; 8 bases line up with TRBD2. V dropped 4 bases and J dropped 6; count of bases not matched to a gene: 12. CDR1 is SGHDT, CDR2 YYEEEE, per germline. The CDR3 is made up of 15 amino acids. The chain's CDR3 is CASSPNVAGSGEQYF. The CDR3 DNA follows: TGTGCCAGCAGCCCAAATGTAGCGGGGTCGGGCGAGCAGTACTTC.

The chain employs TRBV7-2 and TRBJ1-2; D is unresolved. The CDR3 covers 15 residues. The germline V gene encodes CDR1 SGHTA and CDR2 FQGNSA. V was clipped by 3 bases and J by 1 base, with 12 bases between them. As DNA, the CDR3 is TGTGCCAGCAGCTTCCAGGAGGGAGGTAACTATGGCTACACCTTC. It specifies CASSFQEGGNYGYTF.

The V gene is TRBV2, the J gene TRBJ1-5; 9 nucleotides align to TRBD1. CDR3 length equals 15 residues. Germline loops: CDR1 SNHLY, CDR2 FYNNEI. The ends lost 5 bases at V and 7 bases at J; junction bases unmatched: 9. The CDR3 is CASSPGQGRIQPQHF. CDR3 bases: TGTGCCAGCAGTCCGGGACAGGGAAGGATACAGCCCCAGCATTTT.

This chain uses TRBV19 with TRBJ1-2; no clear D. The length of the CDR3 is 12 residues. Germline loops: CDR1 LNHDA, CDR2 SQIVND (reference sequence). V lost 6 bases to trimming and J lost 8 bases, with 13 bases between them. The CDR3 DNA sequence: TGTGCCAGTAGATGGGGAGACGGCGGCTACACCTTC. This encodes CASRWGDGGYTF.

V gene TRBV5-1 combines with J gene TRBJ1-1; D uncertain. The germline V and J ends were trimmed by 4 bases and 3 bases, with 10 bases remaining between them. There are 13 residues in the CDR3. The germline V gene encodes CDR1 SGHRS and CDR2 YFSETQ. The CDR3 is CASSVDGDTEAFF. DNA for the CDR3: TGCGCCAGCAGCGTCGACGGGGACACTGAAGCTTTCTTT.

The chain employs TRBV4-1 and TRBJ2-2; 9 bases align to TRBD1. V was clipped by 4 bases and J by 4 bases; unmatched bases: 4. CDR3 length equals 15 residues. CDR1 MGHRA and CDR2 YSYEKL come from the germline V gene. CDR3 sequence (DNA): TGCGCCAGCAGCCCCGGGACAGGGCCCACCGGGGAGCTGTTTTTT. Protein product: CASSPGTGPTGELFF.

This sequence joins TRBV18 and TRBJ2-7; TRBD2 might be the D (6 bases). Germline V gene lookup returns CDR1 KGHSH and CDR2 LQKENI. V was shortened by 5 bases and J by 3 bases, with 14 bases between the two germline ends. The CDR3 runs 14 residues. The CDR3 spells CASSTTEGSYEQYF. The DNA of the CDR3 is TGTGCCAGCTCAACAACGGAGGGGAGCTACGAGCAGTACTTC. The entire variable domain, with the rest obtained from reference TRBV18 and TRBJ2-7, is as follows: NAGVMQNPRHLVRRRGQEARLRCSPMKGHSHVYWYRQLPEEGLKFMVYLQKENIIDESGMPKERFSAEFPKEGPSILRIQQVVRGDSAAYFCASSTTEGSYEQYFGPGTRLTVT.